These 8 T cell receptor beta chains came from one sample sequenced in a study of blood T cell repertoires in COVID-19. Profiling relied on immunoSEQ multiplex PCR, and the TCRdb table lists in-frame clones only, not all of them. The data hold 200,000 to 250,000 clones, with roughly 80% observed a single time. The source material was peripheral blood. Receptors were obtained from a woman between 55 and 75 years old with acute or convalescent COVID-19.

The genes are TRBV5-1 and TRBJ1-3; D may be TRBD1 (5 bases). The CDR3 consists of 16 residues. CDR1 and CDR2 from the germline V gene are SGHRS and YFSETQ. Trimming removed 1 base at V and 0 bases at J, with 11 bases between. CDR3 sequence (DNA): TGCGCCAGCAGCTTGAGAGGGGACTTCTCTGGAAACACCATATATTTT. It specifies CASSLRGDFSGNTIYF. The variable domain in full, with the rest retrieved from reference TRBV5-1 and TRBJ1-3, is KAGVTQTPRYLIKTRGQQVTLSCSPISGHRSVSWYQQTPGQGLQFLFEYFSETQRNKGNFPGRFSGRQFSNSRSEMNVSTLELGDSALYLCASSLRGDFSGNTIYFGEGSWLTVV.

This sequence joins TRBV2 and TRBJ2-1; D is perhaps TRBD2 (5 bases). Per the germline V gene, CDR1 is SNHLY and CDR2 is FYNNEI. V gave up 7 bases and J gave up 0 bases, with 16 bases separating them. CDR3 size: 16 residues. CDR3 loop: CASTQPGRASYNEQFF. In DNA form, the CDR3 reads TGTGCCAGCACTCAACCCGGGCGGGCCTCCTACAATGAGCAGTTCTTC.

CDR3 loop: CASRGQGAGNTIYF. Written as DNA, the CDR3 is TGTGCCAGCAGGGGACAGGGGGCTGGAAACACCATATATTTT. V usage is TRBV6-5 and J usage is TRBJ1-3, with TRBD1 identical over 11 bases. The J segment lost 2 bases and the V segment lost 6 bases, leaving 0 bases of the junction unmatched. This CDR3 contains 14 residues. In germline, CDR1 is MNHEY, CDR2 SVGAGI.

The chain couples TRBV7-2 to TRBJ2-2; D possibly corresponds to TRBD2 (6 bases). Per the germline V gene, CDR1 is SGHTA and CDR2 is FQGNSA. The CDR3 is 15 residues long. Trimming stripped 5 bases from V and 1 base from J, with 11 bases between. The CDR3 DNA reads TGTGCCAGCAGCGGGGACTTTTTGAACACCGGGGAGCTGTTTTTT. This translates into CASSGDFLNTGELFF.

The V and J genes are TRBV5-1 and TRBJ2-1; 9 bases fit TRBD2. This CDR3 has 14 residues. J was trimmed by 10 bases and V by 0 bases; bases with no gene match: 5. The germline V gene has CDR1 SGHRS and CDR2 YFSETQ. The CDR3 DNA reads as TGCGCCAGCAGCTTGGCGCTAGCGGGACACGAGCAGTTCTTC. It translates to CASSLALAGHEQFF.

The rearrangement uses TRBV5-5 and TRBJ2-7; 7 bases agree with TRBD1. Unmatched junction bases numbered 4, after V lost 6 bases and J lost 4 bases. CDR3 size: 12 residues. The germline CDR1 and CDR2 sequences are SGHKS and YYEKEE (reference sequence). CDR3 region: CASTLTGYEQYF. CDR3 nucleotides: TGTGCCAGCACCCTGACAGGGTACGAGCAGTACTTC. Drawing the rest from reference TRBV5-5 and TRBJ2-7, the complete variable domain is DAGVTQSPTHLIKTRGQQVTLRCSPISGHKSVSWYQQVLGQGPQFIFQYYEKEERGRGNFPDRFSARQFPNYSSELNVNALLLGDSALYLCASTLTGYEQYFGPGTRLTVT.

The gene calls are TRBV18 and TRBJ2-5, with 12 bases matching TRBD1. V lost 6 bases to trimming and J lost 0 bases; unmatched junction nucleotides: 11. The CDR3 contains 18 residues. CDR1 and CDR2 from the germline V gene are KGHSH and LQKENI. The CDR3 nucleotides are TGTGCCAGCTCCGCGACTGGGACAGGGGGCTGGTACCAAGAGACCCAGTACTTC. Protein product: CASSATGTGGWYQETQYF. Combining the CDR3 with reference TRBV18 and TRBJ2-5 gives the whole variable domain NAGVMQNPRHLVRRRGQEARLRCSPMKGHSHVYWYRQLPEEGLKFMVYLQKENIIDESGMPKERFSAEFPKEGPSILRIQQVVRGDSAAYFCASSATGTGGWYQETQYFGPGTRLLVL.

The chain employs TRBV5-1 and TRBJ1-1, with 7 nucleotides matching TRBD1. The ends lost 0 bases at V and 4 bases at J; junction bases unmatched: 6. CDR1 SGHRS and CDR2 YFSETQ come from the germline V gene. The CDR3 runs to 15 residues. CDR3 bases: TGCGCCAGCAGCTTGGCGGCCGGACAGGCCACTGAAGCTTTCTTT. As protein: CASSLAAGQATEAFF.